This T cell receptor beta chain was profiled in a study of CD49a tissue-resident CD8 T cells in human skin (dated 2017 in TCRdb). A note on the overall study: Tissue-resident memory CD8+ T cell subsets in human skin, defined by CD49a, CD69 and CD103 expression, were examined in the study.

The library was made by the immunoSEQ multiplex PCR assay. Turning to the authors' computational methods: Across the sorted blood, dermal and epidermal CD8+ T cell populations, TCR V beta family usage frequencies were compared. TCRdb's version of the immuneACCESS table is confined to in-frame rearrangements and falls short of the full clone set. An unresolved V gene accounts for under half of the shortfall where checked; the remainder is of unknown origin. For V, J and clone size, that table is used; D and trimming come from the DNA. Within this sample are about 950 clones, with approximately 64% of them counted one time only. The ten largest clones capture around two fifths of the sample. Comments on this clone: Its recognized antigen is unknown. Base quality data are lacking; no much larger clone is found one base away.

For 4 to 6 healthy donors, CD8+ T cells were sorted from blood, dermis and epidermis, and the TCR beta CDR3 regions of these cells were analysed. Both blood and skin samples were provided by each TCR-sequenced donor, and all TCR-sequenced donors were healthy individuals. Before TCR beta sequencing, CD8+ T cell populations were isolated by sorting. The germline ends are 8 bases apart after V is trimmed by 4 bases and J by 5 bases. The germline V gene sets CDR1 to MGHRA and CDR2 to YSYEKL. The CDR3 covers 13 residues, taking in both the cysteine and the phenylalanine. Only the CDR3 part of the read is kept: 39 bases, read in frame from the first base.

The sequence links TRBV4-1 to TRBJ2-2, with no reliable assignment of the D segment. The sequenced sample consisted of CLA- CD8+ effector memory T cells sorted from blood. The receptor was derived from a human donor in good health. The DNA sequence is given as TGCGCCAGCAGCCGGCTAGGAACCGGGGAGCTGTTTTTT. Its product reads: CASSRLGTGELFF.